This TCR beta chain was captured by sequencing in a study of blood T cells in healthy people across ages. This clonotype occurred a few times. Its antigen is unidentified. Extraction of total RNA produced a minimum of 5.5 micrograms from each sample. Findings and limits, study-wide: It was the long-lived donors that had more naive CD4+ cells and higher diversity than aged donors.

A sample-barcoded 5' primer and a J-beta primer mix were used in a second PCR of roughly 7 to 11 cycles. TCRdb ran MiXCR on the 5' RACE reads and lists one entry per CDR3 protein. The sample shows over 700,000 distinct CDR3 sequences, about 48% of them seen only once. This TCR was recovered from a man at least 80 years old in good health. The sample consisted of blood.

The CDR3 DNA is TGTGCCATCAGTGAGCGTGAGAACACTGAAGCTTTCTTT. Translated, it gives CAISERENTEAFF. This chain joins TRBV10-3 and TRBJ1-1, with D hard to call. V lost 2 bases and J 1 base, leaving 5 bases between the germline ends. The CDR3 consists of 13 residues. Germline assignment: CDR1 ENHRY and CDR2 SYGVKD.